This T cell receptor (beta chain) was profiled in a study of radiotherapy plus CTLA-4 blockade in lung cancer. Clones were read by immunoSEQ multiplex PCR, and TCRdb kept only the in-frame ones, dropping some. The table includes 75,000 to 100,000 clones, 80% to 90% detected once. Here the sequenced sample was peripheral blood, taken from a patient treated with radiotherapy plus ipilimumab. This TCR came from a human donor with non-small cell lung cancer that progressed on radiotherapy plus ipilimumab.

CDR3 DNA sequence: TGTGCCAGCAGCCGTCAGGAGACCTATAACTATGGCTACACCTTC. Its protein is CASSRQETYNYGYTF. This chain uses TRBV11-2 with TRBJ1-2, with D hard to call. There are 15 residues in the CDR3. V shed 5 bases and J shed 1 base, with 14 bases lying between them. CDR1 and CDR2 (germline): SGHAT, FQNNGV.